This TCR beta chain appears in the sequencing data of a study of blood T cell repertoires in COVID-19. Across the whole study: Sites across the United States, Italy and Spain contributed samples from acute and convalescent COVID-19. PBMCs, B-cell-depleted T cells, or T cells were the source of the cDNA or gDNA that made up the material.

Source study methods: Reference gene primer amplification yielded estimated nucleated cell counts. Some clones are missing from TCRdb's copy, which holds only in-frame ones; the method was immunoSEQ multiplex PCR. V, J and clone size were drawn from that table, and D and trimming were deduced from the DNA. The repertoire has about 150,000 clones, around 87% of them found once; the top ten carry about 4.2%. Trimming removed 9 bases from V and 0 bases from J; junction bases left unmatched: 4. The CDR3 totals 14 residues. Germline V gene data show CDR1 as ENHRY and CDR2 as SYGVKD. The V gene is TRBV10-3, the J gene TRBJ2-7, with TRBD1 matching over 11 bases. The sequence was collected from a woman aged 55-75 years with active or convalescent COVID-19. Sequencing was performed on peripheral blood. CDR3 sequence (DNA): TGTGCCATTGGGGACAGGGGGTCCTCCTACGAGCAGTACTTC. It codes for CAIGDRGSSYEQYF.